This T cell receptor beta chain was sequenced for a study of Ad26.COV2.S vaccination and SARS-CoV-2 variants. The CDR3 runs 14 residues. The V and J ends lost 3 bases and 3 bases respectively, with 11 bases between them. Looked up from germline, CDR1 is LGHNA and CDR2 is YSLEER. Noted treatment: roughly 19 received Ad26.COV2.S at low or high dose, single or two shots; roughly five received placebo; per-sample allocation not given. The samples date from day 63 after the first vaccine or placebo injection. SARS-CoV-2 spike from the Wuhan strain was encoded by the vaccine, an Ad26 vector. Assay: immunoSEQ multiplex PCR; the TCRdb copy retains only in-frame clones and omits some. The sample consists of hundreds of thousands of clones, nearly 90% of them appearing once.

The source is a person aged 18 to 65 who received the Ad26.COV2.S COVID-19 vaccine or a placebo. This rearrangement joins TRBV4-3 to TRBJ1-1, with D tentatively TRBD1 (6 bases). The sequences come from peripheral blood, collected in a trial of Ad26.COV2.S vaccine versus placebo. The CDR3 DNA is TGCGCCAGCAGCCACGCAGGGGACTACACTGAAGCTTTCTTT. Translating gives CASSHAGDYTEAFF.